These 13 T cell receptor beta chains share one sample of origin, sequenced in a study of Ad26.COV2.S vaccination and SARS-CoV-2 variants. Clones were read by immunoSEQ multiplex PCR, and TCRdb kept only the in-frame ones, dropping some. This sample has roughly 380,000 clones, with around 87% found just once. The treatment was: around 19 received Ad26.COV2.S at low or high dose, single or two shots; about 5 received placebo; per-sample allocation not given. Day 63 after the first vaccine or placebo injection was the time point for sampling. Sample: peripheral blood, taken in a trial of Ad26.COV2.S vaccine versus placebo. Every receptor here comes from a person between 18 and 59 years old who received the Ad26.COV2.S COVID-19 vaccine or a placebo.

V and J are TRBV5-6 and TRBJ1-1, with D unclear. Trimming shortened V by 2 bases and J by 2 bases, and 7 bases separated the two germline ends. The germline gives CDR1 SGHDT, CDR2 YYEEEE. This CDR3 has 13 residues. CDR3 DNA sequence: TGTGCCAGCAGCTTCCAGAGAAACACTGAAGCTTTCTTT. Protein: CASSFQRNTEAFF. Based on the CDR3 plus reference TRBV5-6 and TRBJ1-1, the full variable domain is DAGVTQSPTHLIKTRGQQVTLRCSPKSGHDTVSWYQQALGQGPQFIFQYYEEEERQRGNFPDRFSGHQFPNYSSELNVNALLLGDSALYLCASSFQRNTEAFFGQGTRLTVV.

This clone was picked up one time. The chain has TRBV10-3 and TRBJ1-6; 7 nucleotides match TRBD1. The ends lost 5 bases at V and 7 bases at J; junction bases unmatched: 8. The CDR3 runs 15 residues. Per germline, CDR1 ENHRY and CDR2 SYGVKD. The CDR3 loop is CAISTSGQENSPLHF. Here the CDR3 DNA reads TGTGCCATCAGTACTTCCGGACAGGAAAATTCACCCCTCCACTTT.

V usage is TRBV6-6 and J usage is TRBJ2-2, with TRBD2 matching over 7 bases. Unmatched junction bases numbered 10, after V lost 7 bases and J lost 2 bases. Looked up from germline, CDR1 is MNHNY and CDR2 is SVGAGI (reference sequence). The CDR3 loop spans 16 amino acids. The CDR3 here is CASISGETSNTGELFF. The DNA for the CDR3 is TGTGCCAGCATCTCGGGGGAGACTAGCAACACCGGGGAGCTGTTTTTT.

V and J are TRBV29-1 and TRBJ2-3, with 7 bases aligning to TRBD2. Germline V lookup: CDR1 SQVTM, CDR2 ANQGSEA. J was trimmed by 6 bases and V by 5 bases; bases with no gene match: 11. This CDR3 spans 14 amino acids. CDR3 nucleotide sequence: TGCAGCGTTCACGGCGGGGAGGGGTGGGATACGCAGTATTTT. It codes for CSVHGGEGWDTQYF.

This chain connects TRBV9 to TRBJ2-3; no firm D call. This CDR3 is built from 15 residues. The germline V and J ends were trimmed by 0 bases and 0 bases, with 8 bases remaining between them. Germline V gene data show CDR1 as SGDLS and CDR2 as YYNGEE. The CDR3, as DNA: TGTGCCAGCAGCGTAGAGGCACCTAGCACAGATACGCAGTATTTT. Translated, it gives CASSVEAPSTDTQYF.

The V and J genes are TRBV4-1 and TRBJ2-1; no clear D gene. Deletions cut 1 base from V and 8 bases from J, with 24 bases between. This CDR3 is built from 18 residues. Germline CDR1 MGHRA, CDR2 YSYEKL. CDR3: CASSQGPLRALDVDEQFF. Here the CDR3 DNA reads TGCGCCAGCAGCCAAGGACCGCTAAGGGCTCTCGATGTGGATGAGCAGTTCTTC.

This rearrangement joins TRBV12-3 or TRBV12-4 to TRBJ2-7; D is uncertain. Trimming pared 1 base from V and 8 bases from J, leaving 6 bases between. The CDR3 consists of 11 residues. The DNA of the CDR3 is TGTGCCAGCAGTTTAGGAGGAAAGCAGTACTTC. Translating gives CASSLGGKQYF.

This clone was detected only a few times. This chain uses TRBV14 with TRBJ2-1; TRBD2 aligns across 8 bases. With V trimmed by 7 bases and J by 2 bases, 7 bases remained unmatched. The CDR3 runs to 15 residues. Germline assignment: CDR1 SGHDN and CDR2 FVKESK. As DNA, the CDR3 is TGTGCCAGCACCGTAGCGGGGTCAGCCTACAATGAGCAGTTCTTC. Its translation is CASTVAGSAYNEQFF.

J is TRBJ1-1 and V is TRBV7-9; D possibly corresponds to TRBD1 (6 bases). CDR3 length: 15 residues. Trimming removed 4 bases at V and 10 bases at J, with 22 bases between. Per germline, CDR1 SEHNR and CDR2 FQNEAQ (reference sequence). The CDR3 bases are TGTGCCAGCAGCTGGGACCAGGGGACCCAAGGAGGAGCTTTCTTT. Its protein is CASSWDQGTQGGAFF. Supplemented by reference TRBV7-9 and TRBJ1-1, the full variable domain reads DTGVSQNPRHKITKRGQNVTFRCDPISEHNRLYWYRQTLGQGPEFLTYFQNEAQLEKSRLLSDRFSAERPKGSFSTLEIQRTEQGDSAMYLCASSWDQGTQGGAFFGQGTRLTVV.

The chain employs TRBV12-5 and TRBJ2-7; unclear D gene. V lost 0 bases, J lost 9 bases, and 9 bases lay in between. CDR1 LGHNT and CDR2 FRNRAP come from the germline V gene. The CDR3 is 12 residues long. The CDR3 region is CASGLVARRQYF. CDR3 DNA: TGTGCTAGTGGTTTGGTAGCCAGGCGGCAGTACTTC.

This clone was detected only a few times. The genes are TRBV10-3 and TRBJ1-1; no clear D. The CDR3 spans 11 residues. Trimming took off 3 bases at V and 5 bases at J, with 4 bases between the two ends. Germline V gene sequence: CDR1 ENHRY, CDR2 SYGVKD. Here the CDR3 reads CAISEMTEAFF. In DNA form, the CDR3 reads TGTGCCATCAGTGAAATGACTGAAGCTTTCTTT.

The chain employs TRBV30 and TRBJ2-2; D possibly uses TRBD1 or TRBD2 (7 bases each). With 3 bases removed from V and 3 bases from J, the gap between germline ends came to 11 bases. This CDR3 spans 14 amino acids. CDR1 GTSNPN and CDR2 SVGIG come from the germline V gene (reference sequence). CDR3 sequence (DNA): TGTGCCTGGAGGGGAGGGGGCCACACCGGGGAGCTGTTTTTT. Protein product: CAWRGGGHTGELFF.

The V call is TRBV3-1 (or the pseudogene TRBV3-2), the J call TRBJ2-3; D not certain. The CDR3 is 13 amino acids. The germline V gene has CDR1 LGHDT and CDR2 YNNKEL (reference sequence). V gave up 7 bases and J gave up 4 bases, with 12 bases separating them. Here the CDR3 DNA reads TGTGCCAGCACCATAGGTAGGGCAGATACGCAGTATTTT. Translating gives CASTIGRADTQYF.